The T cell receptor (beta chain) under discussion was sequenced for a study of cytomegalovirus exposure and HLA in healthy donors. This clone appeared a single time. The PCR made use of 60 Vbeta and 13 Jbeta primers. Measured with immunoSEQ multiplex PCR; TCRdb has only the in-frame clones, and not every one. The table has about 100,000 clones, 81% seen once. The TCR was taken from a man aged 30 to 39 in good health and CMV-seronegative. The sample comprised PBMCs.

This CDR3 is CASSPSGTGKVYEQYF. The CDR3 DNA reads as TGCGCCAGCAGTCCGAGCGGGACAGGGAAAGTCTACGAGCAGTACTTC. This chain links TRBV5-1 with TRBJ2-7; 9 bases agree with TRBD1. The CDR3 extends over 16 amino acids. Per the germline V gene, CDR1 is SGHRS and CDR2 is YFSETQ. V lost 5 bases, J lost 3 bases, and 12 bases stayed unmatched. Complete variable domain (other parts from reference TRBV5-1 and TRBJ2-7): KAGVTQTPRYLIKTRGQQVTLSCSPISGHRSVSWYQQTPGQGLQFLFEYFSETQRNKGNFPGRFSGRQFSNSRSEMNVSTLELGDSALYLCASSPSGTGKVYEQYFGPGTRLTVT.